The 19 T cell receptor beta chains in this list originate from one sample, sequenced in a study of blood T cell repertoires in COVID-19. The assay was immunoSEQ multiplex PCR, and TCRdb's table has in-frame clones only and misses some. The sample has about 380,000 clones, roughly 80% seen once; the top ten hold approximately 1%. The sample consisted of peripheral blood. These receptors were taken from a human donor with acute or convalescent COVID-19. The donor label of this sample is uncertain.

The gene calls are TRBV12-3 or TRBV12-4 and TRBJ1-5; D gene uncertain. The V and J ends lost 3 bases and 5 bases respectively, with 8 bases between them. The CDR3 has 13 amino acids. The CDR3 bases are TGTGCCAGCAGTTTCCGTCCCCATCAGCCCCAGCATTTT. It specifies CASSFRPHQPQHF.

CDR3 sequence reads: CAISESGTGMIYGYTF. The CDR3, as DNA: TGTGCCATCAGTGAATCCGGGACAGGGATGATATATGGCTACACCTTC. The J gene is TRBJ1-2, the V gene TRBV10-3; 9 bases align to TRBD1. Looked up from germline, CDR1 is ENHRY and CDR2 is SYGVKD. There are 16 residues in the CDR3. The V and J ends lost 3 bases and 5 bases, in that order; junction bases with no gene match: 10.

CDR3 nucleotide sequence: TGTGCCAGCAGCCTTGCCCTAGCGGGAGCGACAGATACGCAGTATTTT. Protein product: CASSLALAGATDTQYF. The chain combines TRBV11-3 with TRBJ2-3, with TRBD2 identical over 10 bases. V was clipped by 5 bases and J by 3 bases; unmatched bases: 8. The CDR3 consists of 16 residues. Germline assignment: CDR1 SGHNT and CDR2 YENEEA.

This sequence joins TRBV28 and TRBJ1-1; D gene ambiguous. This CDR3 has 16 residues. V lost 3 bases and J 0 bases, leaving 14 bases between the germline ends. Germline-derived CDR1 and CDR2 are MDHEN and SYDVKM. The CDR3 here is CASSLNGRGMNTEAFF. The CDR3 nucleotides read TGTGCCAGCAGTTTGAATGGGCGAGGGATGAACACTGAAGCTTTCTTT.

CDR3 protein: CASSSRAAGRYGYTF. The CDR3 nucleotides are TGTGCCAGCAGCTCACGAGCGGCGGGGAGATATGGCTACACCTTC. The gene calls are TRBV5-4 and TRBJ1-2; D is unclear. CDR3 length: 15 amino acids. Germline V gene lookup returns CDR1 SGHNT and CDR2 YYREEE (reference sequence). The V gene lost 3 bases and the J gene lost 5 bases, with 17 bases spanning the gap.

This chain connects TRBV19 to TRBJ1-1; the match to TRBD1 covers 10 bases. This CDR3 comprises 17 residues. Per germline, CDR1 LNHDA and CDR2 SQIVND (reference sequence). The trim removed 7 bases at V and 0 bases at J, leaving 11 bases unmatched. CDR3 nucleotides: TGTGCCAGTACCCCGAGGGACAGGGGTCCCATGAACACTGAAGCTTTCTTT. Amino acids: CASTPRDRGPMNTEAFF. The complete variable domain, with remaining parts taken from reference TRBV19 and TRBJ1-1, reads DGGITQSPKYLFRKEGQNVTLSCEQNLNHDAMYWYRQDPGQGLRLIYYSQIVNDFQKGDIAEGYSVSREKKESFPLTVTSAQKNPTAFYLCASTPRDRGPMNTEAFFGQGTRLTVV.

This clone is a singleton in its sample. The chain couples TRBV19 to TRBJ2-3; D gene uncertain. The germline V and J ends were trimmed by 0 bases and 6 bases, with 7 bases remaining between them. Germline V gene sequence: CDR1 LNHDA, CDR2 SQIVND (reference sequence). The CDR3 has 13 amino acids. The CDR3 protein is CASSIDKADTQYF. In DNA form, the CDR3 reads TGTGCCAGTAGTATAGATAAAGCGGATACGCAGTATTTT.

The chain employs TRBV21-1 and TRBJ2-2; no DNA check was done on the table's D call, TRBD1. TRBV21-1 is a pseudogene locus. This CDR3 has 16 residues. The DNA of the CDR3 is TGTGCCAGCAGCAACCGGACAGGGAGATACACCGGGGAGCTGTTTTTT. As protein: CASSNRTGRYTGELFF.

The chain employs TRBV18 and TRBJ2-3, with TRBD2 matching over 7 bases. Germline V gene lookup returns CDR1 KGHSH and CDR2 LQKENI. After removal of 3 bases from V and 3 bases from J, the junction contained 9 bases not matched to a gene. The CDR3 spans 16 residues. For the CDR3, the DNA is TGTGCCAGCTCACCTCCCGGGGGGAAAGTAACAGATACGCAGTATTTT. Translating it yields CASSPPGGKVTDTQYF.

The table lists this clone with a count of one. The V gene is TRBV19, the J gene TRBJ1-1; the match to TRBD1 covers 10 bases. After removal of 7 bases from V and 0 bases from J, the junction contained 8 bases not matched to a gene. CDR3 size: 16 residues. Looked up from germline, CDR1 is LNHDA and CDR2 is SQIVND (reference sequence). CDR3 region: CASIETGGRLNTEAFF. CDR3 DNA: TGTGCCAGTATAGAGACAGGGGGCCGGCTGAACACTGAAGCTTTCTTT.

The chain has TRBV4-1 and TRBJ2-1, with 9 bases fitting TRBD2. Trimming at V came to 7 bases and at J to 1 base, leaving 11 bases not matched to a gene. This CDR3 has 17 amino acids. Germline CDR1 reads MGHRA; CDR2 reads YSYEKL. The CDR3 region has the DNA TGCGCCAGCATGGTCCTAGCGGGGCGTGGTTCCTACAATGAGCAGTTCTTC. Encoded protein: CASMVLAGRGSYNEQFF.

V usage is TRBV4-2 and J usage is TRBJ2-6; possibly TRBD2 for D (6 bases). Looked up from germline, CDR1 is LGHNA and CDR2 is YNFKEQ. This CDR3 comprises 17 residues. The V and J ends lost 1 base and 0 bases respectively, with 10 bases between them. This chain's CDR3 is CASSQVAGSSGANVLTF. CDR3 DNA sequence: TGTGCCAGCAGCCAAGTAGCCGGGAGCTCTGGGGCCAACGTCCTGACTTTC.

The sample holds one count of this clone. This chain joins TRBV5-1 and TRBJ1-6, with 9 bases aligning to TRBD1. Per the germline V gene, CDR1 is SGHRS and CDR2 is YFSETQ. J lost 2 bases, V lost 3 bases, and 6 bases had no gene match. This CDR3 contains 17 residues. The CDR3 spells CASSSTTGGTYNSPLHF. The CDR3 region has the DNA TGCGCCAGCAGCTCGACGACAGGGGGGACCTATAATTCACCCCTCCACTTT.

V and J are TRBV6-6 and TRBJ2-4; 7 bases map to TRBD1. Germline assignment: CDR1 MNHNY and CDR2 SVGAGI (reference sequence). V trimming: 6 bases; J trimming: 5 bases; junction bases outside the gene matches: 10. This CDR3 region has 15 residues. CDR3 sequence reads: CASRDLRTGENIQYF. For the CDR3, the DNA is TGTGCCAGCAGGGACCTGAGGACAGGCGAAAACATTCAGTACTTC.

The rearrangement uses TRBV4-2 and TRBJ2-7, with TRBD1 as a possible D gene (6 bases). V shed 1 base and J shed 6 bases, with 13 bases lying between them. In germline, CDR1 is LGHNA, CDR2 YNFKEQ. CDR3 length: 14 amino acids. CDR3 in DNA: TGTGCCAGCAGCCAAGTCGCAGGGGCAGGCGAGCAGTACTTC. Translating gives CASSQVAGAGEQYF.

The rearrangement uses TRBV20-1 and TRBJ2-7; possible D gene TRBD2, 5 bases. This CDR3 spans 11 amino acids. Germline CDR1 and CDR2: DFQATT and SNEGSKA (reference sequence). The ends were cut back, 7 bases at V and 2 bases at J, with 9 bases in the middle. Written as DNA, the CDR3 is TGCAGTGTCACTAGGACCTACGAGCAGTACTTC. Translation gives CSVTRTYEQYF.

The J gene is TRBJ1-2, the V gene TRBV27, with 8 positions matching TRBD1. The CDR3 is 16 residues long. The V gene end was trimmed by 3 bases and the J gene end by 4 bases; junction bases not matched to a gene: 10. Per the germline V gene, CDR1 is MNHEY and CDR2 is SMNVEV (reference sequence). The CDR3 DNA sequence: TGTGCCAGCAGTTTCTCAAATCCGGGACAGGCCTATGGCTACACCTTC. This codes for CASSFSNPGQAYGYTF.

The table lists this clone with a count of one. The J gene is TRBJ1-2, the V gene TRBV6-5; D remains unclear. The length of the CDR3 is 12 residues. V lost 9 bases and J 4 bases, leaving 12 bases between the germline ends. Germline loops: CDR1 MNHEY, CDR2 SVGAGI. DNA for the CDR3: TGTGCCAGTTCAACAGATTTCTATGGCTACACCTTC. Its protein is CASSTDFYGYTF.

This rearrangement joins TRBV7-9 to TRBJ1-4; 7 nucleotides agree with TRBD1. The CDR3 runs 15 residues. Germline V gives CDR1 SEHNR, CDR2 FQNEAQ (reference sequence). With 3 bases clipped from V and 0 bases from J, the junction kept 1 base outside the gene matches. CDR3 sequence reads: CASSFTGATNEKLFF. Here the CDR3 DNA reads TGTGCCAGCAGCTTTACAGGGGCAACTAATGAAAAACTGTTTTTT. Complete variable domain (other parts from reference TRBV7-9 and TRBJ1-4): DTGVSQNPRHKITKRGQNVTFRCDPISEHNRLYWYRQTLGQGPEFLTYFQNEAQLEKSRLLSDRFSAERPKGSFSTLEIQRTEQGDSAMYLCASSFTGATNEKLFFGSGTQLSVL.